Below are 12 T cell receptor beta chains sequenced from a single sample in a study of blood T cell repertoires in COVID-19. Clones were sequenced by immunoSEQ multiplex PCR, and TCRdb holds only the in-frame ones, with some missing. Of tens of thousands of clones in the sample, more than 70% were seen once. The source material was peripheral blood. The origin of the receptors is a man aged 55 to 70 with active or convalescent COVID-19.

This chain joins TRBV2 and TRBJ1-2, with TRBD1 matching over 7 bases. The J segment lost 6 bases and the V segment lost 5 bases, leaving 12 bases of the junction unmatched. The CDR3 has 15 residues. Germline CDR1 SNHLY, CDR2 FYNNEI. CDR3 residues: CASSKEGALVNGYTF. The CDR3 region has the DNA TGTGCCAGCAGTAAGGAGGGGGCTCTAGTAAATGGCTACACCTTC.

The chain has TRBV5-1 and TRBJ1-2, with unresolved D. CDR1 is SGHRS and CDR2 is YFSETQ in the germline V gene. The CDR3 runs 13 residues. Between the trimmed V and J ends, which lost 0 bases and 4 bases, there was a span of 7 bases. The CDR3 nucleotides are TGCGCCAGCAGCTTGGGGGAGACCTATGGCTACACCTTC. It codes for CASSLGETYGYTF.

The CDR3 sequence is CASSFAGTPLGYTF. The CDR3, as DNA: TGTGCCAGTAGTTTCGCCGGGACACCCCTGGGCTACACCTTC. The V call is TRBV19, the J call TRBJ1-2; D might be TRBD1 (6 bases). The CDR3 sequence is 14 residues long. CDR1 is LNHDA and CDR2 is SQIVND in the germline V gene (reference sequence). The V end lost 5 bases, the J end lost 8 bases, and 18 bases lay between the germline ends.

The rearrangement uses TRBV27 and TRBJ2-1; 7 bases match TRBD2. The CDR3 runs to 16 residues. Trimming at V came to 5 bases and at J to 5 bases, leaving 12 bases not matched to a gene. Per germline, CDR1 MNHEY and CDR2 SMNVEV (reference sequence). The CDR3 sequence is CASSPGGRTVNNEQFF. The DNA for the CDR3 is TGTGCCAGCAGTCCGGGAGGCAGGACGGTCAACAATGAGCAGTTCTTC.

CDR3 loop: CASGGDRTYNSPLHF. DNA for the CDR3: TGTGCCAGCGGGGGGGACCGGACCTATAATTCACCCCTCCACTTT. The chain uses TRBV2 and TRBJ1-6; perhaps TRBD1 as D (5 bases). V was shortened by 8 bases and J by 2 bases, with 13 bases between the two germline ends. CDR1 and CDR2 (germline): SNHLY, FYNNEI. There are 15 residues in the CDR3.

The rearrangement joins TRBV11-2 to TRBJ1-4; weak D call: TRBD1 (5 bases). Germline values: CDR1 SGHAT, CDR2 FQNNGV. The V end was cut by 3 bases, the J end by 2 bases, with 13 bases between. The CDR3 loop spans 16 amino acids. This CDR3 is CASSFLSGRTNEKLFF. The CDR3 region has the DNA TGTGCCAGCAGCTTTCTCTCAGGGCGGACTAATGAAAAACTGTTTTTT.

This clone was observed a few times. The rearrangement uses TRBV15 and TRBJ1-6; D gene unclear. The V end was cut by 3 bases, the J end by 6 bases, with 9 bases between. Germline CDR1 reads LNHNV; CDR2 reads YYDKDF (reference sequence). This CDR3 is built from 14 residues. The CDR3 DNA is TGTGCCACCAGCAGCCAGTCTTTTAATTCACCCCTCCACTTT. The encoded protein is CATSSQSFNSPLHF. Based on the CDR3 plus reference TRBV15 and TRBJ1-6, the full variable domain is DAMVIQNPRYQVTQFGKPVTLSCSQTLNHNVMYWYQQKSSQAPKLLFHYYDKDFNNEADTPDNFQSRRPNTSFCFLDIRSPGLGDTAMYLCATSSQSFNSPLHFGNGTRLTVT.

J is TRBJ2-1 and V is TRBV9; tentatively, D is TRBD2 (7 bases). The V end lost 3 bases, the J end lost 3 bases, and 19 bases lay between the germline ends. This CDR3 has 17 residues. Germline-derived CDR1 and CDR2 are SGDLS and YYNGEE. The CDR3 here is CASSDQVRGGRYNEQFF. The CDR3 coding sequence is TGTGCCAGCAGCGACCAGGTTAGGGGGGGCCGCTACAATGAGCAGTTCTTC.

This rearrangement joins TRBV11-1 to TRBJ2-7, with 7 positions matching TRBD2. V lost 2 bases, J lost 3 bases, and 7 bases stayed unmatched. The CDR3 runs 15 residues. Germline V gives CDR1 SGHAT, CDR2 FQDESV (reference sequence). CDR3 region: CASSLTRGGDYEQYF. CDR3 bases: TGTGCCAGCAGCTTAACACGGGGAGGGGACTACGAGCAGTACTTC.

The chain uses TRBV24-1 and TRBJ2-3; D not certain. The germline V and J ends were trimmed by 3 bases and 3 bases, with 6 bases remaining between them. From germline, CDR1 is KGHDR and CDR2 SFDVKD. The CDR3 is 13 residues long. CDR3 amino acids: CATSDPNTDTQYF. Written as DNA, the CDR3 is TGTGCCACCAGTGATCCAAATACAGATACGCAGTATTTT.

The chain has TRBV7-2 and TRBJ2-7, with 7 bases identical to TRBD2. The germline gives CDR1 SGHTA, CDR2 FQGNSA. The V gene end was trimmed by 4 bases and the J gene end by 3 bases; junction bases not matched to a gene: 9. The CDR3 has 15 residues. This CDR3 reads CASSYTLAGDYEQYF. CDR3 coding DNA: TGTGCCAGCAGCTATACTCTGGCGGGGGACTACGAGCAGTACTTC.

V is TRBV12-5 and J is TRBJ2-5, with 7 bases lining up with TRBD1. The CDR3 runs to 14 residues. Per germline, CDR1 LGHNT and CDR2 FRNRAP. Trimming cost V 1 base and J 5 bases; bases outside gene matches: 4. This CDR3 is CASGLAQGRETQYF. CDR3 bases: TGTGCTAGTGGTTTGGCACAGGGGCGGGAGACCCAGTACTTC.